This T cell receptor beta chain is from a study of T cell responses to AZD1222 COVID-19 vaccine. Produced via immunoSEQ multiplex PCR; TCRdb's table is partial and in-frame only. Of 84,000 or so clones listed, about nine tenths are singletons. Study results and caveats: There were vaccine-associated CD4 TCRs across spike, dominant at 160-218 and 743-854. Every sample of the repertoires postdated the peak T cell response. Just a handful of AZD1222 recipients tested seropositive at baseline. Increased Spike-specific TCR breadth and depth were observed after two AZD1222 doses.

V was clipped by 2 bases and J by 0 bases; unmatched bases: 9. Germline CDR1 and CDR2: GTSNPN and SVGIG (reference sequence). There are 18 residues in the CDR3. On this clone itself: Its antigen is still unknown.

The sequence was collected from an adult who received the AZD1222 COVID-19 vaccine. The V gene is TRBV30, the J gene TRBJ1-6, with 8 nucleotides matching TRBD1. The starting material was peripheral blood, obtained 28 days after the second AZD1222 dose. Here the CDR3 reads CAWSLDRDRFSYNSPLHF. The CDR3 DNA sequence: TGTGCCTGGAGTCTTGACCGGGACAGGTTCTCCTATAATTCACCCCTCCACTTT.